The clone carrying this T cell receptor (beta chain) appeared once. This specimen belongs to a study of Graves' ophthalmopathy and Graves' hyperthyroidism. Trimming removed 5 bases from V and 7 bases from J; junction bases left unmatched: 8. Germline CDR1 is SNHLY and CDR2 is FYNNEI. The CDR3 runs to 14 residues. RNA transcripts yielded amplified TCR beta CDR3 regions. Second-round multiplex PCR came after first-round RT-PCR with HTBI primers. One entry per CDR3 protein, called by TCRdb with MiXCR from the multiplex PCR reads. The repertoire holds about 25,000 distinct CDR3 sequences, with approximately 48% as singletons.

The V gene is TRBV2, the J gene TRBJ1-1, with 9 bases that match TRBD1. Sequenced sample: peripheral blood. The sequence derives from an adult woman with stable Graves' hyperthyroidism. The CDR3 sequence is CASSKQGAYSEAFF. As DNA, the CDR3 is TGTGCCAGCAGTAAACAGGGGGCGTATAGTGAAGCTTTCTTT.